The text below deals with one TCR beta chain. V was shortened by 4 bases and J by 4 bases, with 10 bases between the two germline ends. CDR1 is SEHNR, CDR2 FQNEAQ, per germline (reference sequence). The CDR3 is 13 amino acids. The sample is drawn from a study of blood T cell repertoires in COVID-19. TCRdb keeps only in-frame clones here, not all; method: immunoSEQ multiplex PCR. The repertoire holds about 160,000 clones, with approximately 81% as singletons. This sequence was found in a woman in her 50s who had recovered from COVID-19. The sequenced sample was PBMCs or T cells enriched from blood (not recorded which). This chain uses TRBV7-9 with TRBJ1-1, with D unresolved. The CDR3 is CASSSTTFTEAFF. The CDR3 DNA follows: TGTGCCAGCAGCTCTACTACTTTCACTGAAGCTTTCTTT.